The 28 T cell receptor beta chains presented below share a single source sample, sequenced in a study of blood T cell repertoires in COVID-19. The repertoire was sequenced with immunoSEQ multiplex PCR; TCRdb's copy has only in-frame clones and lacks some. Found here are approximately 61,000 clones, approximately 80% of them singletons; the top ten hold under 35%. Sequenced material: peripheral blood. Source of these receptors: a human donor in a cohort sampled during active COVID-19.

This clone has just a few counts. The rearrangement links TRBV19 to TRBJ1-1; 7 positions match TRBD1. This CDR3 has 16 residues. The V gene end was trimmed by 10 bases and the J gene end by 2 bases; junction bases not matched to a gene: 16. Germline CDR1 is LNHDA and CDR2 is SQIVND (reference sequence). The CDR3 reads CATSPTLKGANTEAFF. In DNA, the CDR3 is TGTGCCACAAGCCCGACCTTGAAGGGGGCAAACACTGAAGCTTTCTTT.

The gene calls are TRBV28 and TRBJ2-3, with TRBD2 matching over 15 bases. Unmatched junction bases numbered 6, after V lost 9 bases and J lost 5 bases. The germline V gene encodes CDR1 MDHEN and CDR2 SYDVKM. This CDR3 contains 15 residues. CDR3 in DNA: TGTGCCAGTCCGGGACTAGCGGGAGGCCAAGATACGCAGTATTTT. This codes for CASPGLAGGQDTQYF.

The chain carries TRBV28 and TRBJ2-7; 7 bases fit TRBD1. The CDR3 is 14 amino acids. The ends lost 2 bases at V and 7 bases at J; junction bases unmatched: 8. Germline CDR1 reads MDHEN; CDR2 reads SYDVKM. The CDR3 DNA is TGTGCCAGCAGTTTAGAGGTCCTCAGGGGGGAGCAGTACTTC. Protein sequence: CASSLEVLRGEQYF.

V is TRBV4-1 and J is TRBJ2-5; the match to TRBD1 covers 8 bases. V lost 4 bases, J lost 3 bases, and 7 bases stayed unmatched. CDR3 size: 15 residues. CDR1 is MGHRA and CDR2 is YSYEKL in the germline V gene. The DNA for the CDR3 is TGCGCCAGCAGCCGCAACGGACAGGGAAAAGAGACCCAGTACTTC. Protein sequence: CASSRNGQGKETQYF.

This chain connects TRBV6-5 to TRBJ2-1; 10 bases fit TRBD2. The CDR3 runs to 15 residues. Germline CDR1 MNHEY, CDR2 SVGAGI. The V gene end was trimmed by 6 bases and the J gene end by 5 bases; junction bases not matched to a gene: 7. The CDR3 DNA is TGTGCCAGCAGGAACGGACTAGCGGAGCACAATGAGCAGTTCTTC. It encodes CASRNGLAEHNEQFF.

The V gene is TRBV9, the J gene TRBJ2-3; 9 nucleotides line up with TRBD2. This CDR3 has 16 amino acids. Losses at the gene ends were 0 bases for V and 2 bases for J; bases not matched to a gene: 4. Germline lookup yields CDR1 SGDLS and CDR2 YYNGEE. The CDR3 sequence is CASSVGLAGLTDTQYF. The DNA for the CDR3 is TGTGCCAGCAGCGTAGGGCTAGCGGGGCTCACAGATACGCAGTATTTT.

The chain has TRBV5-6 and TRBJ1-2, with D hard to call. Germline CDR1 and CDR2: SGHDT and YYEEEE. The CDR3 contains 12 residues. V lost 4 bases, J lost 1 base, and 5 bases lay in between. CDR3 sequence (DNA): TGTGCCAGCAGCCCCTATAACTATGGCTACACCTTC. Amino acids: CASSPYNYGYTF.

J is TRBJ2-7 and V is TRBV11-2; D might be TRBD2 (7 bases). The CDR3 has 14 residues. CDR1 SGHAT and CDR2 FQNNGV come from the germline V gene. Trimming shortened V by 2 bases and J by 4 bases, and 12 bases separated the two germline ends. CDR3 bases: TGTGCCAGCAGCTTATCGGGGGGCAGATACGAGCAGTACTTC. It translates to CASSLSGGRYEQYF.

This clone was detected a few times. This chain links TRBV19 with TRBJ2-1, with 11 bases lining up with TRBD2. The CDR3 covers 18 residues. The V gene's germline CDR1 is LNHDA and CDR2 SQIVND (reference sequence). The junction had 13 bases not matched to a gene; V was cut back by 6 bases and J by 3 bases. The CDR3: CASRRGASGLAVYNEQFF. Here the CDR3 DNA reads TGTGCCAGTAGGAGGGGGGCTTCGGGACTAGCGGTCTACAATGAGCAGTTCTTC.

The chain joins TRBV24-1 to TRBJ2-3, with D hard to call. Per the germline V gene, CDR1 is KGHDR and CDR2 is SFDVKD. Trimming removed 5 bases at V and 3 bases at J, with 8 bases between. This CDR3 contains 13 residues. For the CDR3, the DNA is TGTGCCACCAGTGCCCCCACAACAGATACGCAGTATTTT. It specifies CATSAPTTDTQYF.

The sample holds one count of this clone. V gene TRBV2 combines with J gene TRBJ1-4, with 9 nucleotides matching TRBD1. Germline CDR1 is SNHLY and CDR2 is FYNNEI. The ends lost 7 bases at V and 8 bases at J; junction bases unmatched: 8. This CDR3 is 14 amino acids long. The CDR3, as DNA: TGTGCCAGCAAGTACGGGACAGGGTCGGAAAAACTGTTTTTT. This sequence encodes CASKYGTGSEKLFF.

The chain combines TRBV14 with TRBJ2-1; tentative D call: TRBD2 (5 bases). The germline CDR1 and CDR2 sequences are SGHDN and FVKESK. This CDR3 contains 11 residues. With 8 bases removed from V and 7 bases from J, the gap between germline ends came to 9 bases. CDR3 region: CASGSGNEQFF. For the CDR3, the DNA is TGTGCCAGCGGATCGGGGAATGAGCAGTTCTTC.

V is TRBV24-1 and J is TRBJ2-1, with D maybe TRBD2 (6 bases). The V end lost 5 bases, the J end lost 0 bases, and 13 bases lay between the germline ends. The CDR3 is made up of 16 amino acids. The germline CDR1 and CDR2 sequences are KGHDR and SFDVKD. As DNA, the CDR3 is TGTGCCACCAGTGGGGTTAGCGGAGCCTCCTACAATGAGCAGTTCTTC. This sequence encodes CATSGVSGASYNEQFF.

The CDR3 region is CASSPLRLGQSTEAFF. CDR3 bases: TGTGCCAGCAGCCCACTTAGGTTGGGACAGTCAACCGAAGCTTTCTTT. J is TRBJ1-1 and V is TRBV7-6, with 7 positions matching TRBD1. Per germline, CDR1 SGHVS and CDR2 FNYEAQ. Trimming removed 5 bases from V and 8 bases from J; junction bases left unmatched: 17. The CDR3 covers 16 residues.

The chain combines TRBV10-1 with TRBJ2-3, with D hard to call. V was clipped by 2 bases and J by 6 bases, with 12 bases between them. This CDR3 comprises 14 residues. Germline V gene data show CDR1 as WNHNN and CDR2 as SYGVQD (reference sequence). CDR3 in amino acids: CASSEETDLDTQYF. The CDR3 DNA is TGCGCCAGCAGTGAGGAGACTGACCTGGATACGCAGTATTTT.

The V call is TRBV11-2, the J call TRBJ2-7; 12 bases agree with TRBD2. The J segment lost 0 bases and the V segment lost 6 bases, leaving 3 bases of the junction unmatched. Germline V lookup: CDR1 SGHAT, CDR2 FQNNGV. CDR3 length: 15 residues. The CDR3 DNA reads TGTGCCAGCAGAAGACTAGCGGGGGACTCCTACGAGCAGTACTTC. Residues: CASRRLAGDSYEQYF.

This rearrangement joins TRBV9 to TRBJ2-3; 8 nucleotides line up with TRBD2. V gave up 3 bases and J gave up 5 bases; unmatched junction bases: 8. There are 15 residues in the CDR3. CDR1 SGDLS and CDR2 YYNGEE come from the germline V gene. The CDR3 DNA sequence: TGTGCCAGCAGCGCAGGTAGCGGGGTGGGAGATACGCAGTATTTT. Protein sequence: CASSAGSGVGDTQYF.

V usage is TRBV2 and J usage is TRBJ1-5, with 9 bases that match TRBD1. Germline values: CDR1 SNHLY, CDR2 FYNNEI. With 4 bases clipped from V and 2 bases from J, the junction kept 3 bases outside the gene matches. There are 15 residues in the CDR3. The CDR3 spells CASSGGTGRNQPQHF. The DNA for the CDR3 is TGTGCCAGCAGTGGTGGGACAGGGCGCAATCAGCCCCAGCATTTT.

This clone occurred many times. The CDR3 loop reads CASSRSTGGNTEAFF. DNA of the CDR3: TGTGCCAGCAGCCGCTCGACAGGGGGGAACACTGAAGCTTTCTTT. The chain is built from TRBV3-1 (or the pseudogene TRBV3-2) and TRBJ1-1; 9 positions match TRBD1. The ends lost 4 bases at V and 1 base at J; junction bases unmatched: 4. Germline values: CDR1 LGHDT, CDR2 YNNKEL (reference sequence). The CDR3 length is 15 residues.

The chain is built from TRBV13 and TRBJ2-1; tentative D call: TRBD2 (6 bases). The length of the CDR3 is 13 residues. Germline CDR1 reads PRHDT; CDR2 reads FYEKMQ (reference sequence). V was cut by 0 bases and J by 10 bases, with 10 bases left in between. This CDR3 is CASSLGRTTEQFF. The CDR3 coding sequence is TGTGCCAGCAGCTTAGGCCGGACTACCGAGCAGTTCTTC.

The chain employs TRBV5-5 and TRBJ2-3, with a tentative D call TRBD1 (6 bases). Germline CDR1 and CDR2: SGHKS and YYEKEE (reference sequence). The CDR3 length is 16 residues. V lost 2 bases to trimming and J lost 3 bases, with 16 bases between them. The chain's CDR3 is CASSFSGTPWTDTQYF. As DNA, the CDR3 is TGTGCCAGCAGCTTCTCCGGGACACCATGGACAGATACGCAGTATTTT.

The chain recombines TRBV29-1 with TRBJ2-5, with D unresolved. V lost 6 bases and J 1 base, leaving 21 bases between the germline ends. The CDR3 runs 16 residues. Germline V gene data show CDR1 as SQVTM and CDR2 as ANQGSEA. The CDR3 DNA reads TGCAGCGTCCTCCCCCCCATTGGAAGCGTCCAAGAGACCCAGTACTTC. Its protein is CSVLPPIGSVQETQYF.

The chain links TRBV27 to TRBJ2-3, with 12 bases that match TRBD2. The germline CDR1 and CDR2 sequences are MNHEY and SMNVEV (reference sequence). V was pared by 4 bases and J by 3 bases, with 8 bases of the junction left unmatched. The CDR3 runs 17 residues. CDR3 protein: CASSSMTSGSGTDTQYF. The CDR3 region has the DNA TGTGCCAGCAGTTCTATGACTAGCGGGAGTGGTACAGATACGCAGTATTTT.

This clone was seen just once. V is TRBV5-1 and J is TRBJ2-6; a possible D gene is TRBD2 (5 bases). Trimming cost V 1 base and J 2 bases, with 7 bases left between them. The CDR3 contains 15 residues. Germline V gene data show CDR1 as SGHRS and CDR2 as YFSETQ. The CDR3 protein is CASSLRGAGANVLTF. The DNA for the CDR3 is TGCGCCAGCAGCTTGCGGGGAGCTGGGGCCAACGTCCTGACTTTC. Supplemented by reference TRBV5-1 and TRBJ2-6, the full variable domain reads KAGVTQTPRYLIKTRGQQVTLSCSPISGHRSVSWYQQTPGQGLQFLFEYFSETQRNKGNFPGRFSGRQFSNSRSEMNVSTLELGDSALYLCASSLRGAGANVLTFGAGSRLTVL.

The CDR3 DNA sequence: TGCAGCGTTGTCCAGGGGGCGCGAGGCACCGGGGAGCTGTTTTTT. Translating it yields CSVVQGARGTGELFF. J is TRBJ2-2 and V is TRBV29-1; 8 bases are a match to TRBD1. J gave up 4 bases and V 4 bases, and 8 bases lay outside the gene matches. The germline gives CDR1 SQVTM, CDR2 ANQGSEA. The CDR3 has 15 amino acids.

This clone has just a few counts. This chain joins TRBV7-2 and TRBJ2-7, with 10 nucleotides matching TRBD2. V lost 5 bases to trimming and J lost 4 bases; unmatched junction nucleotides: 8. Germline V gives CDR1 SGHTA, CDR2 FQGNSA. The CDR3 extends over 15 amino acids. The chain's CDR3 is CASSPSGGLAYEQYF. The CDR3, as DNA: TGTGCCAGCAGCCCCTCCGGGGGACTAGCGTACGAGCAGTACTTC.

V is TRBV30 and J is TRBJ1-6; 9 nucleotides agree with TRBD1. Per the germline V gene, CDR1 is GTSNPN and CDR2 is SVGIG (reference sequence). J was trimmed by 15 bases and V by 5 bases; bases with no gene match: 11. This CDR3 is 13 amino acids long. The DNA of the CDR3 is TGTGCCTGGGGGGACAGGGCCCCCCAGGACCTCCACTTT. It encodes CAWGDRAPQDLHF.

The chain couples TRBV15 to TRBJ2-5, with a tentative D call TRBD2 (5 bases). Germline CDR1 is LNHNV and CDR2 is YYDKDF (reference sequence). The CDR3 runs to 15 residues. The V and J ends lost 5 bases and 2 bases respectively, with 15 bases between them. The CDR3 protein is CATSGEYGGQETQYF. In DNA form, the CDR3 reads TGTGCCACCAGCGGGGAATATGGCGGGCAAGAGACCCAGTACTTC.